This TCR beta chain was identified during a study of CD8 T cells in ankylosing spondylitis (dated by TCRdb to 2016 to 2017). General notes on the study: The study profiled T cell receptor beta repertoires in healthy donors and ankylosing spondylitis patients to find disease-linked TCR variants. In total, the full study cohort was made up of roughly 110 healthy donors and 25 to 30 ankylosing spondylitis patients. Samples of peripheral blood were taken, and for ankylosing spondylitis patients, synovial fluid was collected as well.

Sequencing was performed on an Illumina HiSeq 2500. TCR beta libraries were prepared by quantitative 5'-RACE with molecular barcodes. The original pipeline was this. A new computational method, built on a probabilistic model of VDJ rearrangement, was used to identify disease-linked TCR variants. TCRdb reprocessing: public reads trimmed at Q25 with fastp, clones called with MiXCR, in-frame beta chains kept. When rows share a CDR3 protein, they turn into one entry using the most common DNA and genes. The V and J calls here are based on TCRdb, not the publication. Present in this sample are a few hundred thousand distinct CDR3 sequences, over 15% of which were seen just once. The ten largest make up over 0.9% of the sample. Note on this clonotype: Its antigen is still unknown. No qualities accompany the bases; no much larger clone lies one base away.

What the study reported, not specific to this receptor: The disease-linked clones were reported as significantly enriched in matched synovial fluid samples from ankylosing spondylitis patients. A TCR beta motif made up of 7 to 9 highly homologous amino acid variants appeared to be characteristic of blood from ankylosing spondylitis patients. In peripheral blood, the disease-linked clones were found at relatively low frequencies and had a CD8+ phenotype. Some TCR beta motif variants had previously been reported in synovial fluid and blood of reactive arthritis patients, which suggested common disease-initiation mechanisms.

CDR1 and CDR2, looked up from the germline V gene, are SQVTM and ANQGSEA. Counted from cysteine to phenylalanine, this CDR3 has 14 amino acids. The sequence is cut down to CDR3 DNA, 42 bases in frame from base 1. Trimming takes 7 bases off V and 3 bases off J; junction bases not matched to a gene: 10. The sequence came from a male donor with ankylosing spondylitis. What was sequenced was blood, either unsorted or a sorted T cell fraction (not recorded which). Here the chain combines TRBV29-1 and TRBJ2-5; 8 of the junction bases match TRBD1. The DNA sequence is as follows: TGCAGCGCCTACCCCTCGACAGGGGAAGAGACCCAGTACTTC. This codes for CSAYPSTGEETQYF. The CDR3, completed at both ends by the reference TRBV29-1 and TRBJ2-5 genes, gives the full variable domain SAVISQKPSRDICQRGTSLTIQCQVDSQVTMMFWYRQQPGQSLTLIATANQGSEATYESGFVIDKFPISRPNLTFSTLTVSNMSPEDSSIYLCSAYPSTGEETQYFGPGTRLLVL.